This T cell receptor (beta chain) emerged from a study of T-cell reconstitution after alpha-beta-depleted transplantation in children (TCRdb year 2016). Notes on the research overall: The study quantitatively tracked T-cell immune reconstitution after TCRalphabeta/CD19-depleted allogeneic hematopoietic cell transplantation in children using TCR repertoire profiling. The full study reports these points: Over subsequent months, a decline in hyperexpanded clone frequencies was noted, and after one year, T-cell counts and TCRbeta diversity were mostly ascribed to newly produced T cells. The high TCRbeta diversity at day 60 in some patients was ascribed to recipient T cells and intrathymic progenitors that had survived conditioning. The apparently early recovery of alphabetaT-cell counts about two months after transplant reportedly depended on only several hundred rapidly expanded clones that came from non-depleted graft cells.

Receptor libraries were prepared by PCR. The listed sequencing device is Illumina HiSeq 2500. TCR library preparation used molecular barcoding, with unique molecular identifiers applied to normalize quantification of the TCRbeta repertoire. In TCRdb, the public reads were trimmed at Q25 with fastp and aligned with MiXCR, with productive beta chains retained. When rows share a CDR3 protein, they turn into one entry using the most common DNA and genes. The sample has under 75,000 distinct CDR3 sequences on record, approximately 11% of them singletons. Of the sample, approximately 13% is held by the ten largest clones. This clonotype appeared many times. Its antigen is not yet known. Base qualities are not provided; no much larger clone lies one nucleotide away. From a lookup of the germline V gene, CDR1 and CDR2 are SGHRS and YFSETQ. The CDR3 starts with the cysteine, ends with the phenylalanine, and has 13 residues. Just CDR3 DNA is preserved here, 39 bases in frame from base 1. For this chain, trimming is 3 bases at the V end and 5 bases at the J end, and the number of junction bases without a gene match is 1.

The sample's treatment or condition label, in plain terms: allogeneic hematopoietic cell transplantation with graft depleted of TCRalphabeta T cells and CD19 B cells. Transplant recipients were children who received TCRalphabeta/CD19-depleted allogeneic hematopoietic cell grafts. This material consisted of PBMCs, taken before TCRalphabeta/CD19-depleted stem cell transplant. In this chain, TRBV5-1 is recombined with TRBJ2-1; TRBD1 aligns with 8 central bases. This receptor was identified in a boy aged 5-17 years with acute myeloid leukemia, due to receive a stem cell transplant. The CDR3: CASSSGQDNEQFF. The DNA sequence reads TGCGCCAGCAGCTCGGGACAGGACAATGAGCAGTTCTTC.